This is a list of T cell receptor beta chains from one sample in a study of blood T cells in healthy people across ages. From the 5' RACE reads, TCRdb called clonotypes with MiXCR, one entry per CDR3 protein. The sample lists nearly 800,000 distinct CDR3 sequences, 25% occurring once. A further study also used this sample, focusing on T cells of mothers and their children.

The sample was blood. These TCRs come from a boy younger than 18 in good health. Both conserved end residues are part of each CDR3. D genes are given only for firm matches. Clone size is not always given. Where it is, it says once, few, many or a class for expanded clones.

J gene: TRBJ1-4
V gene: TRBV7-2
D gene: -
clone size: -
CDR3 protein: CASSSSRGRGEKLFF
CDR3 DNA: TGTGCCAGCAGCTCTAGCCGGGGCCGGGGTGAAAAACTGTTTTTT

J gene: TRBJ2-7
V gene: TRBV6-1
D gene: -
clone size: few
CDR3 protein: CASSENPGTRRGTYEQYF
CDR3 DNA: TGTGCCAGCAGTGAAAACCCCGGAACTCGGAGGGGGACCTACGAGCAGTACTTC

J gene: TRBJ2-5
V gene: TRBV4-3
D gene: -
clone size: few
CDR3 protein: CASSQGTYEETQYF
CDR3 DNA: TGCGCCAGCAGCCAAGGGACTTATGAAGAGACCCAGTACTTC

J gene: TRBJ1-5
V gene: TRBV28
D gene: -
clone size: -
CDR3 protein: CASSPRESNQPQHF
CDR3 DNA: TGTGCCAGCAGCCCAAGGGAAAGCAATCAGCCCCAGCATTTT

J gene: TRBJ1-1
V gene: TRBV7-8
D gene: -
clone size: -
CDR3 protein: CASSLDGPNTEAFF
CDR3 DNA: TGTGCCAGCAGCTTAGACGGACCGAACACTGAAGCTTTCTTT

J gene: TRBJ1-1
V gene: TRBV19
D gene: -
clone size: few
CDR3 protein: CASGVGLGIEAFF
CDR3 DNA: TGTGCCAGTGGCGTGGGCCTAGGGATTGAAGCTTTCTTT

J gene: TRBJ2-5
V gene: TRBV9
D gene: -
clone size: few
CDR3 protein: CASSEEGGAQETQYF
CDR3 DNA: TGTGCCAGCAGCGAAGAGGGGGGTGCCCAAGAGACCCAGTACTTC

J gene: TRBJ2-3
V gene: TRBV7-9
D gene: TRBD2
clone size: -
CDR3 protein: CASSQGLAPSDTQYF
CDR3 DNA: TGTGCCAGCAGCCAGGGACTAGCGCCCTCGGATACGCAGTATTTT

J gene: TRBJ2-3
V gene: TRBV29-1
D gene: TRBD2
clone size: few
CDR3 protein: CSVELSSGRAADTQYF
CDR3 DNA: TGCAGCGTTGAGCTGTCTAGCGGGAGGGCCGCAGATACGCAGTATTTT

J gene: TRBJ1-1
V gene: TRBV5-5
D gene: TRBD1
clone size: -
CDR3 protein: CASSDGDRVYTEAFF
CDR3 DNA: TGTGCCAGCAGCGACGGGGACAGGGTCTACACTGAAGCTTTCTTT